This TCR beta chain appears in the sequencing data of a study of PD-1 blockade in classical Hodgkin lymphoma. V gave up 7 bases and J gave up 2 bases, with 11 bases separating them. Germline V gene sequence: CDR1 SEHNR, CDR2 FQNEAQ (reference sequence). This CDR3 is 13 amino acids long. Every patient had relapsed following autologous stem cell transplantation, and cohorts differed in brentuximab vedotin exposure. Assay used: immunoSEQ multiplex PCR; TCRdb lists only in-frame clones, some missing. The sample holds tens of thousands of clones; 82% are singletons and the top ten take roughly 10%. V usage is TRBV7-9 and J usage is TRBJ1-2; possibly TRBD1 for D (5 bases). The sequencing here drew on peripheral blood mononuclear cells (PBMCs), taken before the second cycle of nivolumab. This TCR came from a human donor with classical Hodgkin lymphoma. The CDR3: CASIGTSNYGYTF. DNA for the CDR3: TGTGCCAGCATCGGGACGTCCAACTATGGCTACACCTTC.